Sequencing of this T cell receptor (beta chain) was carried out in a study of shared clonotypes between healthy human individuals (TCRdb year 2020). Background on the whole study: A few men and a couple of women, aged 18 to 49 years, made up the cohort. For each donor, three plates each were used for CD4 naive and CD4 memory, two plates were used for CD8 naive, and one plate was used for CD8 memory. Blood TCR repertoires of 5 or 6 healthy adults were deeply sequenced to estimate repertoire size and the extent of clonotype sharing between individuals. To increase sequencing depth and limit assay-specific biases, TCR repertoire library preparation and sequencing were carried out by different laboratories using diverse techniques. Per donor, leukapheresis produced somewhere between about 0.94 and 8.9 billion PBMCs.

Using the deep immunoSEQ assay, TCR CDR3 regions were amplified from genomic DNA by multiplex PCR. Genomic DNA extracted from each cell subset was distributed evenly over all wells of several immunoSEQ 96-well plates, and each plate served as one replicate. For sorted subsets, about 200 ng genomic DNA, equal to 25,000 to 35,000 T cell genomes, was loaded into each replicate PCR. Purified libraries were measured with a Qubit 3.0 fluorometer, size-checked on a Bioanalyzer 2100, and measured again with the KAPA Library Quantification kit. Each immunoSEQ 96-well plate was sequenced on its own single-read 150-cycle Illumina NextSeq 550 flow cell. In the authors' own workflow: Because the immunoSEQ output held only junctional sequences and lacked quality scores, the filtering could not match the filtering applied to full-length reads. Sequences were annotated with PyIR, a Python wrapper for IgBLAST v1.9, and V/J genes and CDR3 were assigned using IMGT germline references. Reads were removed for weak V/J assignments (E-value above 1e-6), missing CDR3, stop codons, out-of-frame junctions, or ambiguous translated residues. V3J clonotypes were defined as sequences sharing an identical inferred V gene, J gene, and CDR3 amino acid sequence. Percentage overlap between repertoires was calculated by dividing the number of shared unique clonotypes by the size of the smaller repertoire. Three approaches were used to assess repertoire richness: RTK rarefaction, the Chao1 estimator, and Recon v2.1 estimates of unobserved clonotypes. Generation probabilities for all TCRbeta clonotypes obtained by the gDNA method from a few donors were computed using OLGA. TCRdb took this table from immuneACCESS and kept in-frame rearrangements with V and J called. Such tables lack part of the clones; where checked against another copy, unresolved V genes explain under half of the gap, and the rest is unexplained. That table furnishes V, J and clone size, whereas the DNA furnished D and trimming. Within this sample are millions of clones, with around 96% of them counted one time only. In total, the top ten clones hold 0.9% to 1.3% of the sample.

CD8 naive samples consisted of CD45RO-negative cells that were positively selected for CCR7, yielding a CD45RA+CCR7+ population without TemRA cells. The donors were healthy, HIV-negative adults who had no recently reported acute infections or vaccinations. Every donor was a Caucasian adult residing in Nashville, Tennessee, USA. Blood was collected by leukapheresis, and PBMCs were isolated by Ficoll-Histopaque density gradient centrifugation and then cryopreserved in liquid nitrogen vapor phase. Analytical flow cytometry was used to check the purity and quantity of every magnetically sorted T cell population. Each sorted fraction had its genomic DNA isolated and then quantified by UV absorbance on a Nanodrop 2000c. Overall results and qualifications from the work: Incomplete sequencing was indicated by rarefaction of sorted-subset datasets, despite the large sequencing depth. Compared with non-shared clonotypes, the clonotypes found in all four sorted-subset donors had higher generation probabilities. Because the study included a small number of donors, the genetic and exposure-history diversity represented was limited. Larger estimated clonotype richness was generally found for naive subsets than for memory subsets. Sampling was restricted to blood, and TCR repertoires in tissue are likely to differ from TCR repertoires in blood. Roughly 5% of naive CD4, roughly 3.6% of naive CD8, 2.3% of memory CD4, and 0.35% to 0.4% of memory CD8 clonotypes were shared across a handful of donors. Based on pairwise subsampling, the degree of clonotype sharing among donors was expected to be affected by sequencing depth.

With respect to this clone: The antigen it recognizes is unknown. A junction end diverges from the germline sequence, so it may reflect a read error.

The clonotype was recovered from a man between 18 and 35 years old in good health. Sequencing input: naive CD8+ T cells sorted from blood. The cell subset or site tag for this specimen amounts to: CD45RA+CCR7+.

The CDR3 protein sequence reads: CASSYQAGPGETQYF. The DNA is as follows: TGTGCTAGCAGCTATCAGGCAGGGCCGGGGGAGACCCAGTACTTC. The chain uses TRBV7-7 and TRBJ2-5; the D segment might be TRBD1 or TRBD2, since each matches 5 bases. Measured from the cysteine to the phenylalanine, the CDR3 is 15 residues long. Only the CDR3 portion is preserved as DNA: 45 bases, with reading frame beginning at the first base. The germline V gene (reference sequence) yields SSHAT for CDR1 and FNYEAQ for CDR2.